The text below deals with one T cell receptor (beta chain). This sample is part of a study of blood T cell repertoires in COVID-19. Across the whole study: Spain, Italy and the United States supplied samples that represented acute and convalescent COVID-19.

Germline V gives CDR1 KGHSH, CDR2 LQKENI. The J segment lost 5 bases and the V segment lost 1 base, leaving 9 bases of the junction unmatched. The CDR3 consists of 16 residues. Clones were sequenced by immunoSEQ multiplex PCR, and TCRdb holds only the in-frame ones, with some missing. The table lists 45,000 to 55,000 clones, around 80% of them singletons, with roughly 6% in the top ten. This clonotype was obtained from a woman between 45 and 65 years old with acute COVID-19. This sequence joins TRBV18 and TRBJ2-7, with TRBD1 identical over 9 bases. Sequenced: PBMCs or T cells enriched from blood (not recorded which). CDR3 amino acids: CASSPRTTGGVDEQYF. CDR3 DNA: TGTGCCAGCTCACCACGGACTACAGGGGGCGTAGACGAGCAGTACTTC. Filled out from reference TRBV18 and TRBJ2-7, the complete variable domain reads NAGVMQNPRHLVRRRGQEARLRCSPMKGHSHVYWYRQLPEEGLKFMVYLQKENIIDESGMPKERFSAEFPKEGPSILRIQQVVRGDSAAYFCASSPRTTGGVDEQYFGPGTRLTVT.